A single sample is the source of the 6 T cell receptor beta chains below, sequenced in a study of T cell responses to AZD1222 COVID-19 vaccine. Clones were read by immunoSEQ multiplex PCR, and TCRdb kept only the in-frame ones, dropping some. The sample consists of around 130,000 clones, about 91% of them appearing once. The sequences come from peripheral blood, collected on day 0 of AZD1222 vaccination. The receptors were sampled from an adult in good health.

The V and J genes are TRBV7-2 and TRBJ1-2; TRBD1 might be the D (5 bases). V lost 5 bases, J lost 4 bases, and 11 bases lay in between. Germline assignment: CDR1 SGHTA and CDR2 FQGNSA. The CDR3 is 13 amino acids. This chain's CDR3 is CASSPGNGYGYTF. CDR3 nucleotides: TGTGCCAGCAGCCCAGGGAACGGCTATGGCTACACCTTC.

The chain links TRBV5-8 to TRBJ2-7, with 15 bases matching TRBD2. Looked up from germline, CDR1 is SGHTS and CDR2 is YDEGEE. This CDR3 comprises 17 residues. V dropped 4 bases and J dropped 4; count of bases not matched to a gene: 9. The DNA of the CDR3 is TGTGCCAGCAGCCCGGTGGGAGGACTAGCGGGAGGGTACGAGCAGTACTTC. Its protein product is CASSPVGGLAGGYEQYF.

This clone appeared once. V and J are TRBV3-1 (or the pseudogene TRBV3-2) and TRBJ2-5; unclear D gene. Germline values: CDR1 LGHDT, CDR2 YNNKEL (reference sequence). The CDR3 covers 15 residues. Trimming pared 0 bases from V and 2 bases from J, leaving 10 bases between. In DNA, the CDR3 is TGTGCCAGCAGCCAAGATCGGAAGAATCAAGAGACCCAGTACTTC. It is translated as CASSQDRKNQETQYF.

In its sample, this clone was seen once. The gene calls are TRBV2 and TRBJ1-2; tentatively, D is TRBD1 (5 bases). The CDR3 loop spans 15 amino acids. The V gene lost 8 bases and the J gene lost 4 bases, with 20 bases spanning the gap. Germline CDR1 reads SNHLY; CDR2 reads FYNNEI. The CDR3 region is CASSGPTARSYGYTF. The CDR3 coding sequence is TGTGCCAGCTCCGGGCCGACAGCCCGTTCCTATGGCTACACCTTC. The full variable domain, completed using reference TRBV2 and TRBJ1-2, is EPEVTQTPSHQVTQMGQEVILRCVPISNHLYFYWYRQILGQKVEFLVSFYNNEISEKSEIFDDQFSVERPDGSNFTLKIRSTKLEDSAMYFCASSGPTARSYGYTFGSGTRLTVV.

V and J are TRBV6-5 and TRBJ2-7, with 7 bases lining up with TRBD2. Germline V CDR1 and CDR2: MNHEY, SVGAGI. V trimming: 7 bases; J trimming: 2 bases; junction bases outside the gene matches: 5. The CDR3 totals 13 residues. The CDR3: CASTQRGPYEQYF. The DNA for the CDR3 is TGTGCCAGCACCCAGCGGGGACCCTACGAGCAGTACTTC.

The chain combines TRBV9 with TRBJ2-5; a weak D match, TRBD2 (6 bases). V lost 1 base and J lost 1, with 11 bases in between. The CDR3 totals 15 residues. Germline values: CDR1 SGDLS, CDR2 YYNGEE. The CDR3 sequence: CASSVSGGSQETQYF. Written as DNA, the CDR3 is TGTGCCAGCAGCGTAAGCGGAGGGTCCCAAGAGACCCAGTACTTC.